This entry concerns a single T cell receptor (beta chain). Its antigen is not known. Germline loops: CDR1 SGHRS, CDR2 YFSETQ. Unmatched junction bases numbered 9, after V lost 7 bases and J lost 3 bases. This CDR3 has 14 residues. The record originates from a study of shared clonotypes between healthy human individuals. Findings and limits, study-wide: Donors were few, which limited the genetic and exposure-history diversity represented. A handful of donors shared 5% to 5.5% of their naive CD4 clonotypes.

Naive CD8 cells, CD45RO-negative and positively selected for CCR7, excluded terminally differentiated effector memory CD45RA+ cells. Donors, without exception, were Caucasian adults residing in Nashville, Tennessee. Samples underwent the assay at deep level. Produced via immunoSEQ multiplex PCR; TCRdb's table is partial and in-frame only. The data show 800,000 or so clones, 90% to 98% seen once. The material sequenced was naive CD8+ T cells sorted from blood. This rearrangement joins TRBV5-1 to TRBJ2-7; 8 bases agree with TRBD1. The sequence was obtained from a man in his thirties or forties in good health. Here the CDR3 reads CASHAPDRVYEQYF. The CDR3 nucleotides are TGCGCCAGCCACGCCCCGGACAGGGTCTACGAGCAGTACTTC.